The T cell receptor beta chain described here comes from a study of blood T cell repertoires in COVID-19. Study-level information: Acute and convalescent COVID-19 specimens originated in the United States, Italy and Spain.

The authors' processing: For nucleated cells, counts were estimated from reference gene primer amplification. TCRdb's table, derived via immunoSEQ multiplex PCR, lists solely in-frame clones and lacks some. The DNA gave D and trimming, while V, J and clone size come from that table. This sample yields 20,000 to 25,000 clones, of which approximately 83% are seen a single time; roughly 20% belongs to the top ten. The ends were cut back, 7 bases at V and 3 bases at J, with 10 bases in the middle. CDR1 is DFQATT, CDR2 SNEGSKA, per germline (reference sequence). There are 11 residues in the CDR3. The sequence came from a man older than 75 with active or convalescent COVID-19. This chain uses TRBV20-1 with TRBJ2-7, with D tentatively TRBD2 (6 bases). The sample comprised peripheral blood. CDR3 coding DNA: TGCAGTGGAACGGGGGTCTACGAGCAGTACTTC. This encodes CSGTGVYEQYF.